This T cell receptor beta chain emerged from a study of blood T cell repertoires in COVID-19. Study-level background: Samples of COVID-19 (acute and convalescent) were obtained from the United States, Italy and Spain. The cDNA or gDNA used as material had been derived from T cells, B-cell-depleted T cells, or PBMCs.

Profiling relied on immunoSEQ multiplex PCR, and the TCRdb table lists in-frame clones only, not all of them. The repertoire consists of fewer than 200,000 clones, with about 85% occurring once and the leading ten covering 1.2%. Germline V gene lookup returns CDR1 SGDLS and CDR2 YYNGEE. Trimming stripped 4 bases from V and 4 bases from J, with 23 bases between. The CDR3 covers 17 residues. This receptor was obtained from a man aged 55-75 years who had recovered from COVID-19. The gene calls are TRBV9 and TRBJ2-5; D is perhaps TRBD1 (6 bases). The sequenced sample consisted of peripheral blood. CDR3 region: CASSSQAPGQLLETQYF. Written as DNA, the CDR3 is TGTGCCAGCAGCTCACAGGCCCCAGGACAGTTATTAGAGACCCAGTACTTC.